The rows below give T cell receptor beta chains drawn from one sample of a study of blood T cells in healthy people across ages. Using its own MiXCR run on the 5' RACE reads, TCRdb lists one record per CDR3 protein. This table has about 580,000 distinct CDR3 sequences, 40% to 55% appearing once. Source material: blood. The receptors shown here come from a man older than 75 in good health. The CDR3 runs from the conserved cysteine through the conserved F or W. Each record gives: V gene, J gene, clone size, D gene, CDR3 protein, CDR3 DNA. D genes are given only for firm matches. The size of a clone is reported for some rows only, either as once, few or many, or as a class for expanded clones.

v_call: TRBV7-2
j_call: TRBJ2-1
clone_size: many
d_call: -
cdr3_aa: CASSASSYNEQFF
cdr3_nt: TGTGCCAGCAGCGCCAGCTCCTACAATGAGCAGTTCTTC

v_call: TRBV28
j_call: TRBJ2-3
clone_size: few
d_call: TRBD1
cdr3_aa: CASNPTGDYTDTQYF
cdr3_nt: TGTGCCAGCAACCCGACAGGGGATTACACAGATACGCAGTATTTT

v_call: TRBV6-5
j_call: TRBJ2-7
clone_size: many
d_call: TRBD1
cdr3_aa: CASSSGGNEQYF
cdr3_nt: TGTGCCAGCAGTTCAGGGGGCAACGAGCAGTACTTC

v_call: TRBV12-3/TRBV12-4
j_call: TRBJ2-3
clone_size: once
d_call: -
cdr3_aa: CASSLSRETDTQYF
cdr3_nt: TGTGCCAGCAGTTTAAGCAGGGAAACAGATACGCAGTATTTT

v_call: TRBV24-1
j_call: TRBJ2-1
clone_size: -
d_call: -
cdr3_aa: CATSDLRPGDCEQFF
cdr3_nt: TGTGCCACCAGTGATCTCCGCCCAGGGGATTGCGAGCAGTTCTTC

v_call: TRBV24-1
j_call: TRBJ2-1
clone_size: -
d_call: TRBD1
cdr3_aa: CATSDSQDRVRGTYNEQFF
cdr3_nt: TGTGCCACCAGTGATTCGCAGGACAGGGTTAGGGGTACCTACAATGAGCAGTTCTTC

v_call: TRBV5-4
j_call: TRBJ2-1
clone_size: -
d_call: -
cdr3_aa: CAGSGNFYNEQFF
cdr3_nt: TGTGCCGGGAGCGGTAACTTCTACAATGAGCAGTTCTTC

v_call: TRBV7-2
j_call: TRBJ2-6
clone_size: few
d_call: -
cdr3_aa: CASSLARGFGANVLTF
cdr3_nt: TGTGCCAGCAGCTTAGCGAGGGGGTTTGGGGCCAACGTCCTGACTTTC

v_call: TRBV30
j_call: TRBJ2-7
clone_size: -
d_call: TRBD1
cdr3_aa: CAWTRTGTYEQYF
cdr3_nt: TGTGCCTGGACCCGGACAGGGACCTACGAGCAGTACTTC

v_call: TRBV20-1
j_call: TRBJ1-2
clone_size: -
d_call: TRBD1
cdr3_aa: CSAREGGIYGYTF
cdr3_nt: TGCAGTGCTAGAGAAGGGGGCATCTATGGCTACACCTTC

v_call: TRBV10-3
j_call: TRBJ1-2
clone_size: -
d_call: -
cdr3_aa: CANSEGAGSYGYTF
cdr3_nt: TGTGCCAACTCAGAAGGGGCGGGCAGCTATGGCTACACCTTC

v_call: TRBV7-9
j_call: TRBJ1-5
clone_size: -
d_call: -
cdr3_aa: CATRSLGEPQHF
cdr3_nt: TGTGCCACCCGATCTTTAGGGGAGCCCCAGCATTTT

v_call: TRBV7-2
j_call: TRBJ2-7
clone_size: -
d_call: TRBD2
cdr3_aa: CASSGLAGGHYEQYF
cdr3_nt: TGTGCCAGCAGCGGACTAGCGGGAGGCCACTACGAGCAGTACTTC

v_call: TRBV6-6
j_call: TRBJ2-1
clone_size: many
d_call: TRBD1
cdr3_aa: CASSTQGGGTVEQFF
cdr3_nt: TGTGCCAGCAGCACCCAGGGTGGTGGGACAGTTGAGCAGTTCTTC

v_call: TRBV20-1
j_call: TRBJ2-3
clone_size: -
d_call: -
cdr3_aa: CSANQDPTDTQYF
cdr3_nt: TGCAGTGCTAACCAGGACCCCACAGATACGCAGTATTTT

v_call: TRBV2
j_call: TRBJ2-7
clone_size: -
d_call: -
cdr3_aa: CASEGLFYEQYF
cdr3_nt: TGTGCCAGCGAGGGGCTTTTCTACGAGCAGTACTTC

v_call: TRBV6-2/TRBV6-3
j_call: TRBJ2-1
clone_size: -
d_call: TRBD2
cdr3_aa: CASRPLAGGANEQFF
cdr3_nt: TGTGCCAGCAGACCACTAGCGGGAGGTGCAAATGAGCAGTTCTTC

v_call: TRBV7-2
j_call: TRBJ2-1
clone_size: -
d_call: -
cdr3_aa: CASSLESGRRQFF
cdr3_nt: TGTGCCAGCAGCTTAGAGAGTGGCCGCAGGCAGTTCTTC

v_call: TRBV27
j_call: TRBJ2-3
clone_size: -
d_call: -
cdr3_aa: CTSSPGPERDTQYF
cdr3_nt: TGTACCAGCAGTCCCGGACCCGAGAGAGATACGCAGTATTTT

v_call: TRBV29-1
j_call: TRBJ2-1
clone_size: few
d_call: TRBD2
cdr3_aa: CSVELWTSGSYNEQFF
cdr3_nt: TGCAGCGTTGAACTGTGGACTAGCGGGAGCTACAATGAGCAGTTCTTC

v_call: TRBV20-1
j_call: TRBJ2-5
clone_size: -
d_call: TRBD2
cdr3_aa: CSAPGREWSETQYF
cdr3_nt: TGCAGTGCACCAGGGCGGGAGTGGTCAGAGACCCAGTACTTC

v_call: TRBV7-2
j_call: TRBJ2-5
clone_size: few
d_call: -
cdr3_aa: CASREGGQETQYF
cdr3_nt: TGTGCCAGCCGAGAGGGCGGACAAGAGACCCAGTACTTC

v_call: TRBV7-9
j_call: TRBJ2-1
clone_size: few
d_call: TRBD2
cdr3_aa: CASSSGLADNEQFF
cdr3_nt: TGTGCCAGCAGCTCGGGACTAGCGGACAATGAGCAGTTCTTC

v_call: TRBV20-1
j_call: TRBJ2-1
clone_size: -
d_call: TRBD2
cdr3_aa: CSARDPGGSSYNEQFF
cdr3_nt: TGCAGTGCTAGAGATCCGGGCGGGAGTTCCTACAATGAGCAGTTCTTC

v_call: TRBV28
j_call: TRBJ2-7
clone_size: -
d_call: -
cdr3_aa: CASSPRMSGSASYEQYF
cdr3_nt: TGTGCCAGCAGCCCCCGTATGAGCGGCTCTGCCTCGTACGAGCAGTACTTC

v_call: TRBV6-6
j_call: TRBJ1-4
clone_size: once
d_call: -
cdr3_aa: CASRGQGSEKLFF
cdr3_nt: TGTGCCAGCAGGGGTCAGGGAAGCGAAAAACTGTTTTTT

v_call: TRBV20-1
j_call: TRBJ2-7
clone_size: -
d_call: -
cdr3_aa: CSARQLEGAGEQYF
cdr3_nt: TGCAGTGCCAGACAACTAGAAGGGGCTGGCGAGCAGTACTTC

v_call: TRBV2
j_call: TRBJ1-6
clone_size: -
d_call: -
cdr3_aa: CASSVGPGDNSPLHF
cdr3_nt: TGTGCCAGCAGTGTAGGGCCTGGGGATAATTCACCCCTCCACTTT

v_call: TRBV7-6
j_call: TRBJ2-5
clone_size: -
d_call: -
cdr3_aa: CASSPVLDSPSYNEQYF
cdr3_nt: TGTGCCAGCAGCCCGGTACTGGACAGCCCCTCTTACAATGAGCAGTACTTC

v_call: TRBV6-2/TRBV6-3
j_call: TRBJ1-5
clone_size: -
d_call: -
cdr3_aa: CASSPLQVGNQPQHF
cdr3_nt: TGTGCCAGCAGCCCCCTTCAAGTCGGCAATCAGCCCCAGCATTTT

v_call: TRBV5-1
j_call: TRBJ2-3
clone_size: -
d_call: -
cdr3_aa: CASSLDQGGGTDTQYF
cdr3_nt: TGCGCCAGCAGCTTGGACCAGGGAGGCGGCACAGATACGCAGTATTTT

v_call: TRBV4-3
j_call: TRBJ2-7
clone_size: few
d_call: -
cdr3_aa: CASSQVSESNEQYF
cdr3_nt: TGCGCCAGCAGCCAAGTGTCCGAGTCCAACGAGCAGTACTTC

v_call: TRBV7-2
j_call: TRBJ1-1
clone_size: -
d_call: TRBD1
cdr3_aa: CASSQGQGAEAFF
cdr3_nt: TGTGCCAGCAGCCAGGGACAGGGCGCTGAAGCTTTCTTT

v_call: TRBV29-1
j_call: TRBJ1-1
clone_size: few
d_call: TRBD1
cdr3_aa: CSENRGRTEAFF
cdr3_nt: TGCAGCGAGAACAGGGGAAGGACTGAAGCTTTCTTT

v_call: TRBV5-1
j_call: TRBJ2-7
clone_size: few
d_call: TRBD1
cdr3_aa: CASSPGTGISYEQYF
cdr3_nt: TGTGCCAGCAGTCCCGGGACAGGGATTTCGTACGAGCAGTACTTC

v_call: TRBV30
j_call: TRBJ2-7
clone_size: -
d_call: -
cdr3_aa: CAWSVSHEQYF
cdr3_nt: TGTGCCTGGAGTGTATCGCACGAGCAGTACTTC

v_call: TRBV7-2
j_call: TRBJ1-2
clone_size: few
d_call: -
cdr3_aa: CASSGDIWYGYTF
cdr3_nt: TGTGCCAGCAGCGGGGACATTTGGTATGGCTACACCTTC

v_call: TRBV3-1
j_call: TRBJ2-1
clone_size: few
d_call: TRBD2
cdr3_aa: CASSQVGTIRQFF
cdr3_nt: TGTGCCAGCAGCCAAGTCGGGACTATTAGGCAGTTCTTC

v_call: TRBV12-3/TRBV12-4
j_call: TRBJ1-1
clone_size: -
d_call: -
cdr3_aa: CASSLLGLVAEAFF
cdr3_nt: TGTGCCAGCAGTTTACTGGGGTTGGTGGCTGAAGCTTTCTTT

v_call: TRBV5-1
j_call: TRBJ2-4
clone_size: -
d_call: -
cdr3_aa: CASSQESDSRGNIQYF
cdr3_nt: TGCGCCAGCAGTCAGGAATCTGACTCGCGTGGGAACATTCAGTACTTC

v_call: TRBV5-1
j_call: TRBJ2-3
clone_size: -
d_call: -
cdr3_aa: CASFPGTYTDTQYF
cdr3_nt: TGCGCCAGTTTCCCGGGAACCTACACAGATACGCAGTATTTT

v_call: TRBV3-1
j_call: TRBJ1-1
clone_size: -
d_call: TRBD1
cdr3_aa: CASSHSTGDTEAFF
cdr3_nt: TGTGCCAGCAGCCATTCTACAGGGGACACTGAAGCTTTCTTT

v_call: TRBV20-1
j_call: TRBJ2-7
clone_size: -
d_call: -
cdr3_aa: CSARRGTRSYKQYF
cdr3_nt: TGCAGTGCGAGAAGAGGGACACGGAGTTACAAGCAGTACTTC

v_call: TRBV20-1
j_call: TRBJ1-2
clone_size: few
d_call: -
cdr3_aa: CSARDPYGAGGYTF
cdr3_nt: TGCAGTGCTAGAGATCCTTATGGGGCCGGTGGCTACACCTTC

v_call: TRBV5-5
j_call: TRBJ2-3
clone_size: -
d_call: TRBD2
cdr3_aa: CASSFQRGATDTQYF
cdr3_nt: TGTGCCAGCAGCTTTCAGCGGGGGGCCACAGATACGCAGTATTTT

v_call: TRBV4-1
j_call: TRBJ1-2
clone_size: -
d_call: TRBD1
cdr3_aa: CASSQGRDRNYGYTF
cdr3_nt: TGCGCCAGCAGCCAAGGTCGGGACAGAAACTATGGCTACACCTTC

v_call: TRBV27
j_call: TRBJ2-7
clone_size: -
d_call: -
cdr3_aa: CASSLFGNEQYF
cdr3_nt: TGTGCCAGCAGTTTATTCGGCAATGAGCAGTACTTC

v_call: TRBV20-1
j_call: TRBJ2-7
clone_size: -
d_call: TRBD1
cdr3_aa: CSARPGQATYEQYF
cdr3_nt: TGCAGTGCTAGACCGGGACAGGCGACCTACGAGCAGTACTTC

v_call: TRBV24-1
j_call: TRBJ2-5
clone_size: few
d_call: -
cdr3_aa: CATSQGGGETQYF
cdr3_nt: TGTGCCACCAGCCAGGGGGGGGGAGAGACCCAGTACTTC

v_call: TRBV6-2/TRBV6-3
j_call: TRBJ1-6
clone_size: few
d_call: -
cdr3_aa: CASTAGRVNSPLHF
cdr3_nt: TGTGCCAGCACCGCCGGACGGGTTAATTCACCCCTCCACTTT

v_call: TRBV6-2/TRBV6-3
j_call: TRBJ2-1
clone_size: few
d_call: -
cdr3_aa: CASSGMNYNEQFF
cdr3_nt: TGTGCCAGCAGTGGGATGAATTACAATGAGCAGTTCTTC

v_call: TRBV7-6
j_call: TRBJ2-1
clone_size: -
d_call: -
cdr3_aa: CASSLEGGHEYNEQFF
cdr3_nt: TGTGCCAGCAGCTTAGAGGGAGGACATGAGTACAATGAGCAGTTCTTC

v_call: TRBV7-8
j_call: TRBJ2-3
clone_size: -
d_call: -
cdr3_aa: CASSPEKKYF
cdr3_nt: TGTGCCAGCAGCCCAGAAAAGAAGTATTTT

v_call: TRBV6-2/TRBV6-3
j_call: TRBJ2-7
clone_size: -
d_call: TRBD2
cdr3_aa: CASSYSRLAGEGRGEQYF
cdr3_nt: TGTGCCAGCAGTTATTCGAGACTAGCGGGAGAAGGGAGAGGCGAGCAGTACTTC

v_call: TRBV20-1
j_call: TRBJ1-2
clone_size: -
d_call: -
cdr3_aa: CSASRGGNHYGYGYTF
cdr3_nt: TGCAGTGCTAGTCGTGGGGGGAACCACTATGGCTATGGCTACACCTTC

v_call: TRBV7-3
j_call: TRBJ2-3
clone_size: -
d_call: -
cdr3_aa: CASSFGQDTQYF
cdr3_nt: TGTGCCAGCAGCTTCGGCCAAGATACGCAGTATTTT

v_call: TRBV7-9
j_call: TRBJ2-2
clone_size: -
d_call: -
cdr3_aa: CASSPGLGNTGELFF
cdr3_nt: TGTGCCAGCAGCCCAGGGCTGGGGAACACCGGGGAGCTGTTTTTT